Listed below are T cell receptor beta chains from one sample, sequenced in a study of cytomegalovirus exposure and HLA in healthy donors. Clones were read by immunoSEQ multiplex PCR, and TCRdb kept only the in-frame ones, dropping some. Its table records about 130,000 clones. Specimen: PBMCs. These receptors were obtained from a young man in good health and CMV-seronegative. CDR3s include the opening cysteine and the closing phenylalanine or tryptophan. D genes are given only for firm matches.

CASSLTGGETQYF	TRBJ2-5	NA	TRBV7-9
CASSRRGTSGGAGGELFF	TRBJ2-2	TRBD2	TRBV7-3
CASSLSYDSPLHF	TRBJ1-6	NA	TRBV27
CASSLLSLAGVPNEQFF	TRBJ2-1	TRBD2	TRBV28
CSSGQGVYNEQFF	TRBJ2-1	TRBD1	TRBV29-1
CASSQAGPGNQPQHF	TRBJ1-5	NA	TRBV4-1
CASSTPFLAGYEQYF	TRBJ2-7	TRBD2	TRBV5-6
CASSNRDRGGDQPQHF	TRBJ1-5	TRBD1	TRBV18
CASSQDLGGARRYGYTF	TRBJ1-2	NA	TRBV4-3
CASSLRTDRTYEQYF	TRBJ2-7	NA	TRBV11-2
CASSHDRSEAFF	TRBJ1-1	NA	TRBV4-3
CASSPDRTEAFF	TRBJ1-1	NA	TRBV28
CSAGDYKLTDTQYF	TRBJ2-3	TRBD2	TRBV29-1
CASSYWDSPYEQYF	TRBJ2-7	TRBD1	TRBV5-1
CASSRGQSSYNSPLHF	TRBJ1-6	NA	TRBV11-2
CASSLSVQDTEAFF	TRBJ1-1	NA	TRBV7-2
CSVVAGATDTQYF	TRBJ2-3	NA	TRBV29-1
CASSDIIQSQHF	TRBJ1-5	NA	TRBV28
CASSLVQSVMEAFF	TRBJ1-1	NA	TRBV7-9
CASSWDRNTEAFF	TRBJ1-1	TRBD1	TRBV5-4
CASRLGQNTGELFF	TRBJ2-2	NA	TRBV7-9
CATSRGGLAGENEQFF	TRBJ2-1	TRBD2	TRBV15
CASSQYSGGAEDTQYF	TRBJ2-3	TRBD2	TRBV9
CASSFLPQGAGETQYF	TRBJ2-5	TRBD1	TRBV7-3
CASSPPSGSGGIETQYF	TRBJ2-5	TRBD2	TRBV7-9
CASSPGQNTGELFF	TRBJ2-2	NA	TRBV19
CASSQLGLADTGELFF	TRBJ2-2	TRBD2	TRBV4-1
CASSESGNQPQHF	TRBJ1-5	NA	TRBV25-1